The subject of this entry is one TCR beta chain. Its target is unknown. Germline V gene lookup returns CDR1 SGHRS and CDR2 YFSETQ. V gave up 4 bases and J gave up 4 bases; unmatched junction bases: 12. The CDR3 spans 17 residues. TCRdb's copy holds only in-frame clones and misses some; the assay was immunoSEQ multiplex PCR. In the table there are fewer than 50,000 clones, less than 90% of which are singletons. The data belong to a study of lymphopenia after photon versus proton radiotherapy. General study findings and limits: After lymphocyte nadir, photon-treated repertoires showed oligoclonal expansion, especially CD8+ Temra.

The source of this sequence is a man aged 40-50 years with gastric cancer. The chain employs TRBV5-1 and TRBJ1-5; 9 positions match TRBD1. The sample was peripheral blood, taken from a patient treated with photon-based radiotherapy. The CDR3 sequence is CASSRQQGAHMNQPQHF. The DNA for the CDR3 is TGCGCCAGCAGCCGTCAACAGGGGGCTCATATGAATCAGCCCCAGCATTTT.